Following are 2 T cell receptor beta chains from one sample sequenced in a study of blood T cell repertoires in COVID-19. This table comes from immunoSEQ multiplex PCR, and its TCRdb copy is limited to in-frame clones, with some not included. The repertoire holds roughly 140,000 clones, with around 84% as singletons. Material: peripheral blood. These receptors were collected from a woman aged 50 to 65 with acute or convalescent COVID-19.

The V call is TRBV19, the J call TRBJ2-2; D remains unclear. Looked up from germline, CDR1 is LNHDA and CDR2 is SQIVND (reference sequence). V lost 7 bases to trimming and J lost 8 bases, with 11 bases between them. The CDR3 has 12 amino acids. As DNA, the CDR3 is TGTGCCAGTACTACCCCCGCGGGGGAGCTGTTTTTT. It translates to CASTTPAGELFF.

This chain joins TRBV4-1 and TRBJ2-1, with 7 nucleotides matching TRBD2. Germline V gives CDR1 MGHRA, CDR2 YSYEKL. V was clipped by 4 bases and J by 4 bases; unmatched bases: 7. CDR3 length: 15 residues. CDR3 sequence: CASSPQGLGYNEQFF. CDR3 nucleotides: TGCGCCAGCAGCCCTCAAGGACTAGGATACAATGAGCAGTTCTTC.